The source of this TCR beta chain is a study of cytomegalovirus exposure and HLA in healthy donors. CDR1 and CDR2 from the germline V gene are MNHEY and SMNVEV (reference sequence). There are 16 residues in the CDR3. Trimming took 6 bases from V and 3 from J, leaving 17 bases between them. It was with 60 Vbeta and 13 Jbeta primers that the PCR ran. TCRdb's table, derived via immunoSEQ multiplex PCR, lists solely in-frame clones and lacks some. The sample includes approximately 180,000 clones, 80% to 90% seen only once; the top ten take roughly 4.4%. Note on this clone: Its antigen is still unknown.

There were likely unrecorded immune exposures, though donors were nominally healthy when sampled. Points from the study as a whole: Versus the 666-donor mean, an Asian-associated ancestry cluster reportedly showed fewer N-insertions in a later analysis. Most TCRs appeared rarely, but some public TCRs recurred in many donors. At a 0.05 false discovery rate, a later analysis found 16,951 TCR beta sequences to be associated with HLA alleles.

This sequence joins TRBV27 and TRBJ2-2; D unclear. This TCR was sampled from a woman aged 18-35 years in good health and CMV-seropositive. The sample was PBMCs. CDR3 sequence: CASSLRNWYDTGELFF. The CDR3 nucleotides read TGTGCCAGCAGCTTGAGGAATTGGTACGACACCGGGGAGCTGTTTTTT.